The 26 T cell receptor beta chains below come from one sample, sequenced in a study of T cells in localized non-small cell lung cancer. Clones were read by immunoSEQ multiplex PCR, and TCRdb kept only the in-frame ones, dropping some. The sample carries tens of thousands of clones, roughly 89% recorded once. Sequenced material: peripheral blood, taken before any cancer treatment. All receptors derive from a man aged 40-75 years with stage I squamous cell lung carcinoma.

The chain combines TRBV7-8 with TRBJ1-4; D perhaps matches TRBD1 (6 bases). Germline lookup yields CDR1 SGHVS and CDR2 FQNEAQ. CDR3 size: 14 residues. Trimming left V 5 bases short and J 3 bases short, with 10 bases between. The CDR3 sequence is CASSPGQSNEKLFF. CDR3 bases: TGTGCCAGCAGCCCCGGACAGTCTAATGAAAAACTGTTTTTT. Looking up the rest from reference TRBV7-8 and TRBJ1-4 gives the full variable domain: GAGVSQSPRYKVAKRGQDVALRCDPISGHVSLFWYQQALGQGPEFLTYFQNEAQLDKSGLPSDRFFAERPEGSVSTLKIQRTQQEDSAVYLCASSPGQSNEKLFFGSGTQLSVL.

The chain has TRBV9 and TRBJ2-1; D remains unclear. In germline, CDR1 is SGDLS, CDR2 YYNGEE. The V and J ends lost 3 bases and 4 bases respectively, with 11 bases between them. The CDR3 extends over 14 amino acids. The CDR3 protein is CASSALNSYNEQFF. The CDR3 DNA reads TGTGCCAGCAGCGCCTTAAACAGTTACAATGAGCAGTTCTTC.

This chain uses TRBV5-6 with TRBJ1-4; no reliable D call. V shed 3 bases and J shed 1 base, with 13 bases lying between them. This CDR3 comprises 16 residues. Germline CDR1 and CDR2: SGHDT and YYEEEE. DNA for the CDR3: TGTGCCAGCAGCTCCCTGTCAGCAGGAACTAATGAAAAACTGTTTTTT. This sequence encodes CASSSLSAGTNEKLFF.

The chain is built from TRBV29-1 and TRBJ2-1; a possible D gene is TRBD2 (5 bases). Trimming pared 3 bases from V and 8 bases from J, leaving 17 bases between. The CDR3 is 14 residues long. CDR1 and CDR2 (germline): SQVTM, ANQGSEA. The CDR3 DNA is TGCAGCGTTGATCCCCTGGGAGTAAATCATGAGCAGTTCTTC. As protein: CSVDPLGVNHEQFF.

This clone was found once. The chain employs TRBV25-1 and TRBJ2-1; D remains unclear. CDR3 length equals 14 residues. Germline CDR1 and CDR2: MGHDK and SYGVNS. Trimming removed 2 bases from V and 0 bases from J, with 5 bases in between. The CDR3 region is CASSEPGSYNEQFF. Written as DNA, the CDR3 is TGTGCCAGCAGTGAACCCGGCTCCTACAATGAGCAGTTCTTC.

V is TRBV29-1 and J is TRBJ1-1; TRBD1 might be the D (6 bases). Trimming shortened V by 5 bases and J by 2 bases, and 9 bases separated the two germline ends. The CDR3 spans 12 residues. Germline CDR1 and CDR2: SQVTM and ANQGSEA. The CDR3, as DNA: TGCAGCGTTTCAGGGGCTAACACTGAAGCTTTCTTT. Protein product: CSVSGANTEAFF.

The rearrangement uses TRBV11-2 and TRBJ1-4; D not resolved. Germline CDR1 reads SGHAT; CDR2 reads FQNNGV. This CDR3 region has 12 residues. Trimming stripped 5 bases from V and 10 bases from J, with 11 bases between. Written as DNA, the CDR3 is TGTGCCAGCAGCCTGAGGACGAGAAAACTGTTTTTT. It specifies CASSLRTRKLFF.

This clone was observed once. The chain has TRBV28 and TRBJ2-1; 7 nucleotides match TRBD2. Germline CDR1 and CDR2: MDHEN and SYDVKM. This CDR3 contains 16 residues. V lost 3 bases and J lost 5; bases outside the gene matches: 10. The CDR3 nucleotides read TGTGCCAGCAGTTTGGGGGGGACTCATCCTAACAATGAGCAGTTCTTC. Translating it yields CASSLGGTHPNNEQFF.

The chain couples TRBV6-5 to TRBJ1-3; D is undetermined. The germline V gene encodes CDR1 MNHEY and CDR2 SVGAGI. With 8 bases removed from V and 0 bases from J, the gap between germline ends came to 11 bases. There are 14 residues in the CDR3. The DNA for the CDR3 is TGTGCCAGCGGTGACGGCAGCTCTGGAAACACCATATATTTT. This codes for CASGDGSSGNTIYF.

Concerning this clone itself: The sample carries other DNA sequences with the same CDR3. This chain joins TRBV7-2 and TRBJ2-7; D gene unclear. The germline V gene has CDR1 SGHTA and CDR2 FQGNSA. The germline V and J ends were trimmed by 1 base and 1 base, with 2 bases remaining between them. The CDR3 contains 12 residues. The CDR3 DNA sequence: TGTGCCAGCAGCTTAGTTTCCTACGAGCAGTACTTC. It translates to CASSLVSYEQYF.

V usage is TRBV19 and J usage is TRBJ2-5; D tentatively fits TRBD1 or TRBD2 (6 bases each). This CDR3 contains 13 residues. Per germline, CDR1 LNHDA and CDR2 SQIVND (reference sequence). V dropped 7 bases and J dropped 2 bases, with 11 bases sitting between them. The CDR3 sequence: CASNQGRQETQYF. The CDR3 DNA follows: TGTGCCAGTAATCAGGGGAGGCAAGAGACCCAGTACTTC.

This sequence joins TRBV28 and TRBJ2-7; a possible D gene is TRBD2 (5 bases). Deletions cut 4 bases from V and 7 bases from J, with 14 bases between. Germline values: CDR1 MDHEN, CDR2 SYDVKM. The CDR3 is 13 amino acids. CDR3 DNA: TGTGCCAGCAGTTCGGGCGATACGGGGGAGCAGTACTTC. This translates into CASSSGDTGEQYF.

The rearrangement uses TRBV4-2 and TRBJ2-2; a weak D match, TRBD2 (5 bases). Between the trimmed V and J ends, which lost 3 bases and 5 bases, there was a span of 22 bases. This CDR3 has 18 amino acids. In germline, CDR1 is LGHNA, CDR2 YNFKEQ. CDR3 nucleotides: TGTGCCAGCAGCCAGACTCCGGCGTCACAGCGGCGAACCGGGGAGCTGTTTTTT. It specifies CASSQTPASQRRTGELFF.

This clone was found once. This sequence joins TRBV5-1 and TRBJ1-4; no clear D. The CDR3 is 14 amino acids. V was pared by 0 bases and J by 8 bases, with 11 bases between. Germline assignment: CDR1 SGHRS and CDR2 YFSETQ. Here the CDR3 DNA reads TGCGCCAGCAGCTTGGGGGGATCGGGGGAAAAACTGTTTTTT. This sequence encodes CASSLGGSGEKLFF.

This chain joins TRBV6-5 and TRBJ2-1, with D possibly TRBD2 on 5 matching bases. This CDR3 spans 15 amino acids. V lost 6 bases, J lost 0 bases, and 12 bases lay in between. Germline V gene data show CDR1 as MNHEY and CDR2 as SVGAGI. CDR3 nucleotide sequence: TGTGCCAGCAGCCGAGCGGCGAGCTCCTACAATGAGCAGTTCTTC. This gives the protein CASSRAASSYNEQFF.

The chain has TRBV5-4 and TRBJ2-1, with 7 bases matching TRBD2. The CDR3 is made up of 16 amino acids. CDR1 and CDR2 from the germline V gene are SGHNT and YYREEE (reference sequence). V trimming: 7 bases; J trimming: 8 bases; junction bases outside the gene matches: 18. The CDR3 region is CASSHGAGRAGDEQFF. The CDR3 DNA reads TGTGCCAGCTCTCATGGGGCGGGGAGGGCCGGTGATGAGCAGTTCTTC.

The V gene is TRBV7-3, the J gene TRBJ2-1; 13 bases match TRBD2. The J segment lost 10 bases and the V segment lost 2 bases, leaving 8 bases of the junction unmatched. The CDR3 is made up of 16 amino acids. Germline CDR1 SGHTA, CDR2 FQGTGA. CDR3 region: CASSLVLAGGPGEQFF. As DNA, the CDR3 is TGTGCCAGCAGCTTAGTACTAGCGGGAGGGCCCGGGGAGCAGTTCTTC.

This chain uses TRBV6-5 with TRBJ1-1; 7 positions match TRBD1. Germline trimming cut 5 bases from V and 6 bases from J; bases unmatched to any gene: 6. Looked up from germline, CDR1 is MNHEY and CDR2 is SVGAGI. CDR3 length: 13 amino acids. The CDR3 region is CASSRGQWAEAFF. The CDR3 DNA reads as TGTGCCAGCAGTCGGGGACAGTGGGCTGAAGCTTTCTTT.

In DNA form, the CDR3 reads TGTGCCAGCAGCGTAGGGGACAGCAACTACGAGCAGTACTTC. It is translated as CASSVGDSNYEQYF. The chain carries TRBV9 and TRBJ2-7; 7 bases line up with TRBD1. CDR1 and CDR2 (germline): SGDLS, YYNGEE. The CDR3 runs to 14 residues. V lost 0 bases to trimming and J lost 3 bases; unmatched junction nucleotides: 3.

This clone was observed a few times. The chain employs TRBV4-2 and TRBJ2-3; 9 nucleotides agree with TRBD2. With 4 bases clipped from V and 3 bases from J, the junction kept 8 bases outside the gene matches. Germline V CDR1 and CDR2: LGHNA, YNFKEQ. The CDR3 runs 16 residues. For the CDR3, the DNA is TGTGCCAGCAGCCTTAGCGGGAGTAAAGGGACAGATACGCAGTATTTT. Translated: CASSLSGSKGTDTQYF.

This clone was counted a few times. The chain links TRBV19 to TRBJ2-5; D may be TRBD1 (6 bases). The CDR3 sequence is 12 residues long. The V gene lost 10 bases and the J gene lost 2 bases, with 11 bases spanning the gap. Germline CDR1 reads LNHDA; CDR2 reads SQIVND (reference sequence). CDR3 sequence: CATRGPQETQYF. CDR3 DNA sequence: TGTGCCACCAGGGGACCGCAAGAGACCCAGTACTTC. Based on the CDR3 plus reference TRBV19 and TRBJ2-5, the full variable domain is DGGITQSPKYLFRKEGQNVTLSCEQNLNHDAMYWYRQDPGQGLRLIYYSQIVNDFQKGDIAEGYSVSREKKESFPLTVTSAQKNPTAFYLCATRGPQETQYFGPGTRLLVL.

The V gene is TRBV6-5, the J gene TRBJ1-4; tentative D call: TRBD1 (5 bases). The CDR3 covers 15 residues. Trimming pared 4 bases from V and 0 bases from J, leaving 9 bases between. Germline CDR1 MNHEY, CDR2 SVGAGI. CDR3 region: CASSSGTTTNEKLFF. In DNA form, the CDR3 reads TGTGCCAGCAGTTCAGGGACGACAACTAATGAAAAACTGTTTTTT.

This chain uses TRBV5-5 with TRBJ1-3; tentatively, D is TRBD1 (5 bases). The CDR3 sequence is 16 residues long. The germline V gene has CDR1 SGHKS and CDR2 YYEKEE (reference sequence). The ends were cut back, 0 bases at V and 3 bases at J, with 13 bases in the middle. The CDR3 DNA follows: TGTGCCAGCAGCTTGGGAACGGGGCTCGGTGGAAACACCATATATTTT. Translating gives CASSLGTGLGGNTIYF.

The rearrangement uses TRBV6-5 and TRBJ2-3; TRBD1 agrees at 9 bases. The germline V gene encodes CDR1 MNHEY and CDR2 SVGAGI. With V trimmed by 0 bases and J by 1 base, 2 bases remained unmatched. The CDR3 spans 16 residues. The CDR3 region has the DNA TGTGCCAGCAGTTACTCGACAGGGGGTGGCACAGATACGCAGTATTTT. It is translated as CASSYSTGGGTDTQYF.

The V and J genes are TRBV7-2 and TRBJ2-1; TRBD1 aligns across 9 bases. The junction had 5 bases not matched to a gene; V was cut back by 4 bases and J by 7 bases. The CDR3 loop spans 14 amino acids. Germline CDR1 is SGHTA and CDR2 is FQGNSA. CDR3 coding DNA: TGTGCCAGCAGCTCTAGGGACAGGGAGAATGAGCAGTTCTTC. It specifies CASSSRDRENEQFF.

This rearrangement joins TRBV4-1 to TRBJ1-2, with TRBD1 identical over 7 bases. CDR3 length: 15 amino acids. Trimming removed 4 bases from V and 8 bases from J; junction bases left unmatched: 13. The germline CDR1 and CDR2 sequences are MGHRA and YSYEKL. The CDR3 protein is CASSLDRSLMVGYTF. CDR3 nucleotides: TGCGCCAGCAGCCTGGACAGGTCCCTTATGGTAGGCTACACCTTC.